The present entry profiles one T cell receptor beta chain with its context. Its antigen is not identified. This CDR3 region has 15 residues. CDR1 SNHLY and CDR2 FYNNEI come from the germline V gene. V was cut by 0 bases and J by 10 bases, with 18 bases left in between. The sample is drawn from a study of T-cell reconstitution after alpha-beta-depleted transplantation in children. Notes on the study in general: Several hundred expanded graft clones reportedly supplied alpha-beta T cells about two months after transplant. Fresh T-cell production supplied most of the T-cell counts and diversity seen one year after transplant.

Preparation of the TCRbeta library used unique molecular identifiers. TCRdb reprocessed the PCR reads via MiXCR and lists one record per CDR3 protein. Seen here are about 440,000 distinct CDR3 sequences, roughly 43% observed once, and the top ten hold 27%. The source of this sequence is a girl aged 2-10 years with aplastic anemia, due to receive a stem cell transplant. V gene TRBV2 combines with J gene TRBJ1-2, with TRBD1 as a possible D gene (6 bases). The sample consisted of PBMCs, taken before TCRalphabeta/CD19-depleted stem cell transplant. The CDR3 loop is CASSEAGHSLTDYTF. Here the CDR3 DNA reads TGTGCCAGCAGTGAAGCGGGACACTCCTTGACGGACTACACCTTC.